This T cell receptor beta chain was recovered during a study of neoadjuvant anti-PD-1 for oral cavity cancer. About the study: Patients mostly received three to four biweekly nivolumab doses at 3 mg/kg before surgery. Around day 43, patients without progression received a fourth nivolumab dose before surgery.

Only in-frame clones appear in the TCRdb table, and some are missing; sequencing was by immunoSEQ multiplex PCR. The sample records approximately 37,000 clones, about 87% being singletons. Sequenced here: PBMCs, sampled before nivolumab (anti-PD-1) treatment. The receptor's source is a person aged 35 to 85 with oral cavity squamous cell carcinoma.

CDR3 in amino acids: CASRPYGPSGNTIYF. CDR3 in DNA: TGTGCCAGCAGACCCTACGGGCCCTCTGGAAACACCATATATTTT. This chain joins TRBV7-2 and TRBJ1-3; D is uncertain. The germline CDR1 and CDR2 sequences are SGHTA and FQGNSA. Trimming took 6 bases from V and 0 from J, leaving 12 bases between them. The CDR3 spans 15 residues.